This T cell receptor beta chain was recovered during a study of post-analysis software for immune sequencing data (dated by TCRdb to between 2014 and 2017). Regarding the study in general: Disease courses on record covered relapsing-remitting, secondary progressive and progressive-relapsing multiple sclerosis, though some patients had no subtype annotation. A subset of samples was prepared in parallel using single-end sample barcoding, then pooled and co-amplified after Illumina adapter ligation. The patient repertoires were compared against more than 10 previously published healthy control repertoires obtained from donors aged about 6 to 27 years. Paper-wide results and their limitations: Strong co-clustering of samples prepared in the same batch was shown by direct clustering with F measure, prompting a batch-effect correction. Significantly higher frequencies in patients than in controls were found for roughly 5 TRBV segments, including TRBV5-6, TRBV5-1 and TRBV20-1. Significantly lower normalized Chao1 diversity was found in multiple sclerosis patients than in controls, suggesting substantial peripheral T-cell clonal expansion. The multiple sclerosis patient group was slightly younger than the control group.

Note on this clonotype: The target of this receptor is not known. Base qualities are missing; no much larger clone stands one base away.

The receptor library was made with PCR. The instrument was an Illumina HiSeq 2500. To reduce PCR and sequencing biases, unique molecular identifiers were built into the TCR beta cDNA libraries. Approximately 500,000 cDNA molecules were obtained for every 1 to 10 million input T cells, so each molecule roughly corresponded to one T cell. The patient libraries were prepared and sequenced with the same protocol used for the earlier healthy control dataset. Samples belonging to the same batch were prepared together, multiplexed and sequenced on a shared HiSeq lane. The source study handled its data this way. Raw barcoded reads were processed with MIGEC, and single-read molecular identifier groups were discarded before consensus assembly and CDR3 extraction. Clonotype tables were post-analysed with VDJtools, normalizing diversity by down-sampling all datasets to the smallest sample size. To correct batch-related cross-sample contamination, repertoire overlap clustering matched CDR3 amino acid sequences but not nucleotide sequences. The public sequencing data were trimmed at Q25 with fastp and processed into clonotypes with MiXCR by TCRdb, which kept only in-frame beta chains. Records with the same CDR3 protein are collapsed into one entry carrying the most frequent genes and DNA. V and J calls and clone size were set by TCRdb, not the authors. The sample table shows approximately 460,000 distinct CDR3 sequences, and under 55% are seen once. The ten largest account for about an eighth of the sample.

The CDR3 runs 16 amino acids, cysteine and phenylalanine included. CDR3 DNA is the only sequence kept; it has 48 bases, read in frame from the first base. V gives up 2 bases and J gives up 2 bases, and the segment between their germline ends measures 15 bases. Taken from the germline V gene, the CDR1 and CDR2 loops are SGHRS and YFSETQ. TCR beta repertoires were profiled from peripheral blood of over 10 young patients with multiple sclerosis to demonstrate the VDJtools post-analysis software. Multiple sclerosis patients were children and adolescents aged roughly 6 to 16 years. The sequenced sample was blood. The chain was built from TRBV5-1 and TRBJ2-3, with a weak D call of TRBD2 (5 bases match). The receptor was derived from a girl under 18 with multiple sclerosis. The DNA sequence is given as TGCGCCAGCAGCTTTTCGGCCGGGATCCCCACAGATACGCAGTATTTT. This yields the protein CASSFSAGIPTDTQYF.